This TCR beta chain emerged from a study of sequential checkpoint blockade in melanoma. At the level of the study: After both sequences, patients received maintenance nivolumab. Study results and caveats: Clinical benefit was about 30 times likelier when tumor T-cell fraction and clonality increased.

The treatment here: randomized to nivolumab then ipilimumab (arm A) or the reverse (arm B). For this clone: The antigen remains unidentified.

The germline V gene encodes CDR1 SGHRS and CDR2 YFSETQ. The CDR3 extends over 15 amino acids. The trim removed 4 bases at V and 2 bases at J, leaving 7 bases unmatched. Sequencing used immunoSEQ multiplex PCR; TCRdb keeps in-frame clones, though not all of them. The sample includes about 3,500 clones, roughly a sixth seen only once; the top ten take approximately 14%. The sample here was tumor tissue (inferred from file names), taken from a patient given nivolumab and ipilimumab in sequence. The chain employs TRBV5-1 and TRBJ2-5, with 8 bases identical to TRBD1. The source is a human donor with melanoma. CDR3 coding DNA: TGCGCCAGCAGCAGATCTGGACAGGGACAAGAGACCCAGTACTTC. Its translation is CASSRSGQGQETQYF.